This TCR beta chain emerged from a study of blood T cell repertoires in COVID-19. Study information: From the United States, Italy and Spain came samples of acute and convalescent COVID-19. PBMCs, B-cell-depleted T cells, or T cells were the source of the cDNA or gDNA that made up the material.

The authors' processing: Scientists estimated how many nucleated cells there were by amplifying reference gene primers. Assay: immunoSEQ multiplex PCR; the TCRdb copy retains only in-frame clones and omits some. From that table come the V and J calls and clone size; the DNA was used to work out D and trimming. Here the sample spans 150,000 to 200,000 clones, 70% to 90% being singletons. The CDR3 consists of 12 residues. Looked up from germline, CDR1 is SGHRS and CDR2 is YFSETQ. V lost 2 bases and J lost 6, with 8 bases in between. Specimen: peripheral blood. The receptor was isolated from a man aged 55 to 70 with acute or convalescent COVID-19. V gene TRBV5-1 combines with J gene TRBJ2-5; D is possibly TRBD1 (6 bases). CDR3 bases: TGCGCCAGCAGCTTTGGGGACAAGACCCAGTACTTC. This encodes CASSFGDKTQYF.